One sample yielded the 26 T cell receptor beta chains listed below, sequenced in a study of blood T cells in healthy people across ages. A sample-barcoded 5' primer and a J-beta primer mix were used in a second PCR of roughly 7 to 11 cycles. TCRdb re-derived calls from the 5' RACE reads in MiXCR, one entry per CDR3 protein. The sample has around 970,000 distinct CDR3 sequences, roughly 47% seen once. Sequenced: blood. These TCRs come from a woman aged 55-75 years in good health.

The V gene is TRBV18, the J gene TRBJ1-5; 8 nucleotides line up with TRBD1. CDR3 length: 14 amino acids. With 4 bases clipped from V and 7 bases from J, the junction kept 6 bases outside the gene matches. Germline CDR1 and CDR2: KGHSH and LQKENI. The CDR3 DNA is TGTGCCAGCTCACAAGACAGGGGAGAACAGCCCCAGCATTTT. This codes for CASSQDRGEQPQHF.

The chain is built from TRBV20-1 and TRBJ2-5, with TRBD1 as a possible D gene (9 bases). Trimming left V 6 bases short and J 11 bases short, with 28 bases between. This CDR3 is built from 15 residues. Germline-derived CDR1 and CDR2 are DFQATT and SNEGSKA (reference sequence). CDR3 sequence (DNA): TGCAGTGCCACAGGGGGCCGAGCGGGAGTAATTGAGCAGTACTTC. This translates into CSATGGRAGVIEQYF.

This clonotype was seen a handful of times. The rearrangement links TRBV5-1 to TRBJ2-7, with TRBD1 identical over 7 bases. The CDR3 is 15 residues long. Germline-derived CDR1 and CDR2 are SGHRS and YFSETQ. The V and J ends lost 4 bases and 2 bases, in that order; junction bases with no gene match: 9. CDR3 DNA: TGCGCCAGCAGCGCAAAACCGGGACAGCCCTACGAGCAGTACTTC. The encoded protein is CASSAKPGQPYEQYF.

CDR3 DNA: TGTGCCAGCAGTCAACGGGCCTACGAGCAGTACTTC. Encoded protein: CASSQRAYEQYF. The chain is built from TRBV6-1 and TRBJ2-7, with D unclear. This CDR3 region has 12 residues. Germline V gene data show CDR1 as MNHNS and CDR2 as SASEGT. Trimming cost V 5 bases and J 2 bases, with 7 bases left between them.

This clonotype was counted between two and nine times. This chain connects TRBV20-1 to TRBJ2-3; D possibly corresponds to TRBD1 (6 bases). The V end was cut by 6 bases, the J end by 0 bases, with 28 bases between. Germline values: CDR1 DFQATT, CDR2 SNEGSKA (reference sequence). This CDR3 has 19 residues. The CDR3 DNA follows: TGCAGTGCGGCAGGGGCCCGGAGGAGAGGGGTCTCTAGCACAGATACGCAGTATTTT. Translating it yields CSAAGARRRGVSSTDTQYF.

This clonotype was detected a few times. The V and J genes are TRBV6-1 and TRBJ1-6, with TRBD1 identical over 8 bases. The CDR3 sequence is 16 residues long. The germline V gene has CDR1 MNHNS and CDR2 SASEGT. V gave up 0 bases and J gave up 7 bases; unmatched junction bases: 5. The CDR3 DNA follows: TGTGCCAGCAGTGAAGCTGCCGGACAGGGAAATTCACCCCTCCACTTT. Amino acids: CASSEAAGQGNSPLHF.

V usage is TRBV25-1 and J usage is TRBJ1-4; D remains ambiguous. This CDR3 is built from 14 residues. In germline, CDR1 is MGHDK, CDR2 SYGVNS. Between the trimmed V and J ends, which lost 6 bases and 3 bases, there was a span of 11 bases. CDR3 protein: CASSPARANEKLFF. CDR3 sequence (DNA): TGTGCCAGCAGCCCGGCTCGGGCTAATGAAAAACTGTTTTTT.

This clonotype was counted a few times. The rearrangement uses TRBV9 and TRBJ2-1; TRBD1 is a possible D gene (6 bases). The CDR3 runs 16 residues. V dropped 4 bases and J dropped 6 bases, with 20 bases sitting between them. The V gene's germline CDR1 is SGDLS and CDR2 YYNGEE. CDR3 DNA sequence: TGTGCCAGCAGCCCCCGCCTACAGGGCTCGTTCAATGAGCAGTTCTTC. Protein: CASSPRLQGSFNEQFF.

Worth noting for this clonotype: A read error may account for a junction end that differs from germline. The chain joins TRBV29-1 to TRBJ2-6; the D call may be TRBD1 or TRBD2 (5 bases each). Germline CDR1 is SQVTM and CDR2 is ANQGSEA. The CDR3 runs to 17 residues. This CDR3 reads CGVVMAGVRAGADVLTF. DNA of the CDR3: TGCGGCGTCGTTATGGCCGGGGTACGCGCTGGGGCCGACGTCCTGACTTTC.

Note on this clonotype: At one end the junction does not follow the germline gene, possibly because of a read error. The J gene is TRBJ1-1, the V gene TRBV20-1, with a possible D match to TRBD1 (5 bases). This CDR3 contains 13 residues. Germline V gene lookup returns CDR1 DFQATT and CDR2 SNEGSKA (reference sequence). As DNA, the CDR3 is TGCAGTGCTAGAGATAACAGGAACACTGAGGCTTTCTTT. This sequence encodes CSARDNRNTEAFF.

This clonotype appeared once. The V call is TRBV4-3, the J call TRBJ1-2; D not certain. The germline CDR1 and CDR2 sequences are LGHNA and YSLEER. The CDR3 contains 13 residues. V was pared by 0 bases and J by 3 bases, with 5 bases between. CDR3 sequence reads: CASSQDPDYGYTF. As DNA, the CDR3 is TGCGCCAGCAGCCAAGACCCCGACTATGGCTACACCTTC.

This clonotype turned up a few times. The CDR3 protein is CASSQGTSGYQETQYF. In nucleotides, the CDR3 is TGCGCCAGCAGCCAGGGGACTAGCGGTTACCAAGAGACCCAGTACTTC. The rearrangement uses TRBV4-1 and TRBJ2-5, with 11 bases lining up with TRBD2. Germline lookup yields CDR1 MGHRA and CDR2 YSYEKL. Trimming cost V 3 bases and J 0 bases; bases outside gene matches: 3. This CDR3 has 16 residues.

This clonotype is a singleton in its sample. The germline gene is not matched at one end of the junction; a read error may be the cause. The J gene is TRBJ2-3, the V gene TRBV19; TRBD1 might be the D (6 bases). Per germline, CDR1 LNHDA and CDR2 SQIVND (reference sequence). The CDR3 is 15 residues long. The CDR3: CASSPDRTYTDAQYF. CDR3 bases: TGTGCCAGTAGCCCTGACAGGACCTACACAGATGCGCAGTATTTT.

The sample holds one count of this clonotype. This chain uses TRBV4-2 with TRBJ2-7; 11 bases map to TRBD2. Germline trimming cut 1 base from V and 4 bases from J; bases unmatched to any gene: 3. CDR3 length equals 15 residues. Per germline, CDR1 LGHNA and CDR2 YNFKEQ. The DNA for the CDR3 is TGTGCCAGCAGCCAAGCACTAGCGGGAGAGTACGAGCAGTACTTC. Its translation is CASSQALAGEYEQYF.

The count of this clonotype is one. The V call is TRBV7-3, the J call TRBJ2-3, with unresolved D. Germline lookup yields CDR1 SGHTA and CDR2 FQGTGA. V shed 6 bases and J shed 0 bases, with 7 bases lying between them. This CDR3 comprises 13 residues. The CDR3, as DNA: TGTGCCAGCAGGCAAGCTAGCACAGATACGCAGTATTTT. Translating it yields CASRQASTDTQYF.

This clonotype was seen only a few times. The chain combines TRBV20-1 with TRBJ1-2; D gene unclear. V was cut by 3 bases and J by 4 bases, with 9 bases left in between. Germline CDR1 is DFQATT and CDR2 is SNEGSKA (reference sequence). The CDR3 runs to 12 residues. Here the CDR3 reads CSASGRSYGYTF. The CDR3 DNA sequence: TGCAGTGCTAGCGGACGGTCCTATGGCTACACCTTC.

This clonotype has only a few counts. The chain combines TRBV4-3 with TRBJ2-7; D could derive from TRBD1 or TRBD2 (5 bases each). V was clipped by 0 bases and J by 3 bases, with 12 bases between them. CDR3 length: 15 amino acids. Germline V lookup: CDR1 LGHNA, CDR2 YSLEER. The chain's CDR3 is CASSQEGWGSYEQYF. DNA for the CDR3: TGCGCCAGCAGCCAAGAAGGATGGGGGAGCTACGAGCAGTACTTC.

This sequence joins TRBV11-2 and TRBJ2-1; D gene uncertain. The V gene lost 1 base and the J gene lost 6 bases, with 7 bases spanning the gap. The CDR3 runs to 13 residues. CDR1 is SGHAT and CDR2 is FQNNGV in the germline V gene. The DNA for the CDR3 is TGTGCCAGCAGCTTAGGACGGACCAATGAGCAGTTCTTC. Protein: CASSLGRTNEQFF.

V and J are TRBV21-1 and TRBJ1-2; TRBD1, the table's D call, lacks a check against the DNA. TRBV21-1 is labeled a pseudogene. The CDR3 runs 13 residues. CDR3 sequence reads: CAREEGVGYGYTF. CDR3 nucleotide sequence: TGTGCCAGGGAGGAGGGGGTGGGCTATGGCTACACCTTC.

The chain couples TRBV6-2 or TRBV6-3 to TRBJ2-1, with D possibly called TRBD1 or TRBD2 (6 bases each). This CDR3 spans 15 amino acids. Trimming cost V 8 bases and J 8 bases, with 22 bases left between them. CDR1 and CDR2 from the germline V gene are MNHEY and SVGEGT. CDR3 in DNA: TGTGCCAGCGGCCTCGGGAGTAGGGGGTTCGATGAGCAGTTCTTC. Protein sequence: CASGLGSRGFDEQFF.

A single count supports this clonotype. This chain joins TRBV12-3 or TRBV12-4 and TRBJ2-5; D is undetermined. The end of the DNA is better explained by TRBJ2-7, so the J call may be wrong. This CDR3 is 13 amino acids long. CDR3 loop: CASWQDSSDEQYF. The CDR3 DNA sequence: TGTGCCAGTTGGCAGGATTCGAGCGACGAGCAGTACTTC.

The CDR3 DNA is TGTGCCAGCAGCTACGTCTTAGAGGCCCAGTACTTC. Translating gives CASSYVLEAQYF. The chain links TRBV11-2 to TRBJ2-4, with unresolved D. The germline gives CDR1 SGHAT, CDR2 FQNNGV. Trimming shortened V by 4 bases and J by 13 bases, and 14 bases separated the two germline ends. The CDR3 is 12 residues long.

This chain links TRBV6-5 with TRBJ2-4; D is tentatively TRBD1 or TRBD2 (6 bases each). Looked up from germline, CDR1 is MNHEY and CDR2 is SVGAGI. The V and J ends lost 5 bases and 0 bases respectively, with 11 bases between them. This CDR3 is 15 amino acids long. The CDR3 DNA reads TGTGCCAGCAGTAGGGGGGCACTAGCCAAAAACATTCAGTACTTC. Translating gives CASSRGALAKNIQYF.

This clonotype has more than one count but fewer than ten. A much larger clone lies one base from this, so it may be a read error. Written as DNA, the CDR3 is TGTGCCAGCAGAGCCGGGACTGCCCCTTACGAGCAGTACTTC. Amino acid sequence: CASRAGTAPYEQYF. The chain has TRBV6-5 and TRBJ2-7; tentatively, D is TRBD2 (6 bases). Germline CDR1 is MNHEY and CDR2 is SVGAGI. CDR3 length: 14 amino acids. V lost 6 bases and J lost 4, with 16 bases in between.

The CDR3 reads CASSSGADGYTF. CDR3 DNA sequence: TGTGCCAGCAGCTCAGGGGCGGATGGCTACACCTTC. The chain joins TRBV7-6 to TRBJ1-2; TRBD1 might be the D (6 bases). V lost 4 bases and J lost 6, with 9 bases in between. The CDR3 sequence is 12 residues long. Germline V CDR1 and CDR2: SGHVS, FNYEAQ.

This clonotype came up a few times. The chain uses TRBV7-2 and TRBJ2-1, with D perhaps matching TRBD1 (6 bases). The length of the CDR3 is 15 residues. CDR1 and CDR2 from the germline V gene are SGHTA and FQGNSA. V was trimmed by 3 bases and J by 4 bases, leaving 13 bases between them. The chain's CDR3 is CASSFTGLPYNEQFF. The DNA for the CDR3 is TGTGCCAGCAGCTTCACAGGGCTCCCTTACAATGAGCAGTTCTTC.